Listed below are T cell receptor beta chains from one sample, sequenced in a study of blood T cell repertoires in COVID-19. Libraries were prepared by immunoSEQ multiplex PCR; TCRdb keeps only in-frame clonotypes and omits some of them. The table records 120,000 or so clones, around 85% of them present only once. Specimen: peripheral blood. Every receptor here comes from a man between 25 and 39 years old with COVID-19, enrolled during active disease. Both conserved end residues are part of each CDR3. A D gene is named only where the DNA matches it firmly. Size tells how often a clone was seen (once, few, many) or the class of an expanded clone, and some rows leave it out.

j_gene: TRBJ2-2; v_gene: TRBV30; abundance: -; d_gene: -; CDR3aa: CAWRSTDTNTGELFF; CDR3nt: TGTGCCTGGAGATCGACGGACACCAACACCGGGGAGCTGTTTTTT
j_gene: TRBJ2-7; v_gene: TRBV6-2/TRBV6-3; abundance: -; d_gene: -; CDR3aa: CASSYRQTTNYEQYF; CDR3nt: TGTGCCAGCAGTTACCGACAGACCACAAACTACGAGCAGTACTTC
j_gene: TRBJ2-2; v_gene: TRBV24-1; abundance: many; d_gene: TRBD1; CDR3aa: CATSDFGQGNTGELFF; CDR3nt: TGTGCCACCAGTGATTTTGGACAGGGAAACACCGGGGAGCTGTTTTTT
j_gene: TRBJ2-3; v_gene: TRBV7-9; abundance: -; d_gene: TRBD2; CDR3aa: CASSPSGSFSDTQYF; CDR3nt: TGTGCCAGCAGCCCTAGCGGGAGTTTTTCGGATACGCAGTATTTT
j_gene: TRBJ2-7; v_gene: TRBV29-1; abundance: -; d_gene: -; CDR3aa: CSVDLPGKNEQYF; CDR3nt: TGCAGCGTTGACCTTCCCGGGAAGAATGAGCAGTACTTC
j_gene: TRBJ1-1; v_gene: TRBV3-1/TRBV3-2; abundance: -; d_gene: -; CDR3aa: CASSLERDTEAFF; CDR3nt: TGTGCCAGCAGTCTCGAACGGGACACTGAAGCTTTCTTT
j_gene: TRBJ1-3; v_gene: TRBV4-1; abundance: -; d_gene: TRBD1; CDR3aa: CASSQDQGTGGNTIYF; CDR3nt: TGCGCCAGCAGCCAAGATCAAGGGACAGGGGGAAACACCATATATTTT
j_gene: TRBJ1-3; v_gene: TRBV18; abundance: -; d_gene: TRBD1; CDR3aa: CASSPSDREASSGNTIYF; CDR3nt: TGTGCCAGCTCACCATCGGACAGGGAGGCTAGCTCTGGAAACACCATATATTTT
j_gene: TRBJ2-7; v_gene: TRBV4-1; abundance: -; d_gene: TRBD1; CDR3aa: CASSRNTGGPPYEQYF; CDR3nt: TGCGCCAGCAGCCGGAACACAGGGGGCCCCCCCTACGAGCAGTACTTC
j_gene: TRBJ1-6; v_gene: TRBV10-1; abundance: few; d_gene: -; CDR3aa: CASSESKTPYNSPLHF; CDR3nt: TGCGCCAGCAGTGAGTCGAAGACACCCTATAATTCACCCCTCCACTTT
j_gene: TRBJ2-3; v_gene: TRBV13; abundance: -; d_gene: TRBD2; CDR3aa: CASSSTRGLAVRDTQYF; CDR3nt: TGTGCCAGCAGCTCAACTAGGGGACTAGCGGTTAGAGATACGCAGTATTTT
j_gene: TRBJ2-3; v_gene: TRBV10-3; abundance: few; d_gene: TRBD2; CDR3aa: CAISEGTSLSTDTQYF; CDR3nt: TGTGCCATCAGTGAAGGGACTAGCCTTAGCACAGATACGCAGTATTTT
j_gene: TRBJ2-1; v_gene: TRBV12-5; abundance: -; d_gene: TRBD1; CDR3aa: CASGLPPGQGAEQFF; CDR3nt: TGTGCTAGTGGTTTGCCTCCGGGACAGGGCGCTGAGCAGTTCTTC